This paragraph reports one T cell receptor (beta chain). Its antigen is still unknown. The data derive from a study of STAT5B mutations in CD4+ large granular lymphocyte leukemia. Study overall: Among healthy controls, a particular HLA allele went with more CDR3 'QG' motifs.

Study-level findings and limits: Patient CD4-sorted repertoires stayed more clonal than healthy ones after leukemic-clone removal.

V was clipped by 3 bases and J by 3 bases, with 12 bases between them. Germline V CDR1 and CDR2: MGHDK, SYGVNS. There are 14 residues in the CDR3. Method: immunoSEQ multiplex PCR; TCRdb's copy keeps in-frame clones and lacks some. The sample lists over 30,000 clones, over 65% occurring once. Sequencing used CD4+ T cells from blood buffy coats. The chain carries TRBV25-1 and TRBJ2-7; TRBD1 is a possible D gene (5 bases). The source is a human donor in good health. The CDR3 sequence is CASSDRQGYYEQYF. In nucleotides, the CDR3 is TGTGCCAGCAGTGATCGGCAGGGCTACTACGAGCAGTACTTC.